These 20 T cell receptor beta chains were sequenced from one sample in a study of blood T cells in healthy people across ages (dated by TCRdb to the mid-2010s). The library came from 5' RACE. Sequencing was performed on an Illumina HiSeq 2500. A second PCR of about 6 to 11 cycles was performed with a sample-barcoded 5' primer and a J-beta primer mix. The raw public reads went through TCRdb reprocessing: fastp at Q25, MiXCR clone calling, in-frame beta chains kept. Each entry is one CDR3 protein sequence, shown with its most common DNA and genes. Present in this sample are about 500,000 distinct CDR3 sequences, 24% of which were seen just once. The top ten constitute approximately 10% of the sample. This sample also appeared in a second study, on T cells of mothers and their children.

Input material: blood. These receptors all come from a boy aged 5-17 years in good health.

This clonotype was detected a few times. This rearrangement joins TRBV6-5 to TRBJ2-2, with D uncertain. The CDR3 contains 13 residues. Germline loops: CDR1 MNHEY, CDR2 SVGAGI. V was shortened by 2 bases and J by 1 base, with 2 bases between the two germline ends. The chain's CDR3 is CASSYKNTGELFF. The CDR3, as DNA: TGTGCCAGCAGTTACAAGAACACCGGGGAGCTGTTTTTT.

The chain couples TRBV2 to TRBJ2-7; 8 bases fit TRBD1. This CDR3 spans 14 amino acids. V was clipped by 5 bases and J by 2 bases; unmatched bases: 5. The germline V gene has CDR1 SNHLY and CDR2 FYNNEI. The CDR3 bases are TGTGCCAGCAGTAGGACAGGGTTTACCTACGAGCAGTACTTC. Protein: CASSRTGFTYEQYF.

The chain joins TRBV20-1 to TRBJ2-5; D remains unclear. The DNA end is more similar to TRBJ2-1, so the J call may be wrong. The length of the CDR3 is 12 residues. Looked up from germline, CDR1 is DFQATT and CDR2 is SNEGSKA (reference sequence). CDR3 sequence (DNA): TGCAGTGCCACCGGGTGGGGCAATGAGCAGTTCTTC. Residues: CSATGWGNEQFF.

In its sample, this clonotype was seen a few times. The rearrangement links TRBV20-1 to TRBJ2-7, with a tentative D call TRBD2 (5 bases). V was cut by 2 bases and J by 4 bases, with 15 bases left in between. Germline assignment: CDR1 DFQATT and CDR2 SNEGSKA (reference sequence). This CDR3 is built from 14 residues. The CDR3 is CSARLRGRIYEQYF. In DNA, the CDR3 is TGCAGTGCTAGACTTCGCGGGCGCATTTACGAGCAGTACTTC.

The gene calls are TRBV29-1 and TRBJ1-1, with 8 positions matching TRBD1. There are 12 residues in the CDR3. V dropped 5 bases and J dropped 2; count of bases not matched to a gene: 1. The V gene's germline CDR1 is SQVTM and CDR2 ANQGSEA. CDR3 DNA: TGCAGCGTTCCAGGGGGCAACACTGAAGCTTTCTTT. Its translation is CSVPGGNTEAFF.

This chain joins TRBV7-2 and TRBJ2-7; tentative D call: TRBD1 (5 bases). CDR1 and CDR2 from the germline V gene are SGHTA and FQGNSA. This CDR3 spans 16 amino acids. The V and J ends lost 6 bases and 5 bases respectively, with 23 bases between them. The CDR3 nucleotides are TGTGCCAGCAGTTACCTCGGGTGGGGCCAAGGGGACGAGCAGTACTTC. Translated, it gives CASSYLGWGQGDEQYF.

In this sample, this clonotype turned up once. The chain employs TRBV28 and TRBJ2-5; D is unresolved. This CDR3 has 11 residues. Germline CDR1 and CDR2: MDHEN and SYDVKM. The ends were cut back, 5 bases at V and 10 bases at J, with 11 bases in the middle. CDR3 DNA sequence: TGTGCCAGCAGTCGGGCCTCAGGCCAGTACTTC. Protein: CASSRASGQYF. The complete variable domain, with remaining parts taken from reference TRBV28 and TRBJ2-5, reads DVKVTQSSRYLVKRTGEKVFLECVQDMDHENMFWYRQDPGLGLRLIYFSYDVKMKEKGDIPEGYSVSREKKERFSLILESASTNQTSMYLCASSRASGQYFGPGTRLLVL.

In its sample, this clonotype was seen a few times. This chain links TRBV6-1 with TRBJ2-2; D might be TRBD1 or TRBD2, each matching 7 bases. The CDR3 totals 13 residues. CDR1 is MNHNS and CDR2 is SASEGT in the germline V gene. Trimming cost V 11 bases and J 2 bases, with 12 bases left between them. CDR3 sequence (DNA): TGTGCCCAGGGGGGGCATAACACCGGGGAGCTGTTTTTT. Translated, it gives CAQGGHNTGELFF.

This clonotype was seen only once. This chain links TRBV13 with TRBJ2-7; D may be TRBD1 or TRBD2 (5 bases each). Germline V gene lookup returns CDR1 PRHDT and CDR2 FYEKMQ (reference sequence). The CDR3 has 17 amino acids. Trimming left V 2 bases short and J 6 bases short, with 23 bases between. CDR3 region: CASSLFGTRTKPCEQYF. The CDR3 DNA is TGTGCCAGCAGCTTATTCGGGACCAGGACGAAACCTTGCGAGCAGTACTTC.

The genes are TRBV4-1 and TRBJ1-4, with 9 bases aligning to TRBD1. The CDR3 covers 14 residues. V dropped 4 bases and J dropped 8; count of bases not matched to a gene: 5. CDR1 is MGHRA and CDR2 is YSYEKL in the germline V gene. CDR3 in DNA: TGCGCCAGCAGCCTACAGGGGGCAGGAGAAAAACTGTTTTTT. It specifies CASSLQGAGEKLFF.

This clonotype has a handful of counts. The chain combines TRBV5-1 with TRBJ1-1, with 7 bases identical to TRBD1. The CDR3 runs to 15 residues. CDR1 SGHRS and CDR2 YFSETQ come from the germline V gene. V lost 0 bases and J lost 6; bases outside the gene matches: 8. CDR3 coding DNA: TGCGCCAGCAGCTTGGATAAAGGGGGCGCCGCTGAAGCTTTCTTT. This translates into CASSLDKGGAAEAFF.

J is TRBJ2-5 and V is TRBV5-1; 10 bases match TRBD1. The J call may be faulty, since TRBJ2-1 better matches the DNA end. The CDR3 spans 15 residues. Germline V CDR1 and CDR2: SGHRS, YFSETQ. CDR3: CASSLRDRGNNEQFF. The DNA of the CDR3 is TGCGCCAGCAGCTTAAGGGACAGGGGAAACAATGAGCAGTTCTTC.

This clonotype was detected only a few times. A read error may produce the germline difference seen at one junction end. V and J are TRBV7-7 and TRBJ2-5, with D perhaps matching TRBD1 (6 bases). Germline CDR1 and CDR2: SSHAT and FNYEAQ (reference sequence). There are 13 residues in the CDR3. The CDR3 here is CASSTGIQETQYF. Written as DNA, the CDR3 is TGTGCTAGCAGTACAGGGATCCAAGAGACCCAGTACTTC.

The V gene is TRBV2, the J gene TRBJ2-5; 7 nucleotides line up with TRBD2. V was pared by 1 base and J by 3 bases, with 5 bases of the junction left unmatched. The germline CDR1 and CDR2 sequences are SNHLY and FYNNEI. This CDR3 has 15 amino acids. The CDR3 DNA is TGTGCCAGCAGTGAAGTTCTAGCGGCTAAAGAGACCCAGTACTTC. Amino acids: CASSEVLAAKETQYF.

Ten or more counts support this clonotype. The chain carries TRBV5-1 and TRBJ2-5, with 8 bases fitting TRBD1. Looked up from germline, CDR1 is SGHRS and CDR2 is YFSETQ. Unmatched junction bases numbered 5, after V lost 4 bases and J lost 3 bases. The CDR3 runs to 14 residues. The CDR3 region is CASSQTGDEETQYF. As DNA, the CDR3 is TGCGCCAGCAGCCAGACAGGGGATGAAGAGACCCAGTACTTC.

The rearrangement uses TRBV4-1 and TRBJ2-7; possible D gene TRBD2, 6 bases. This CDR3 spans 14 amino acids. The germline V gene has CDR1 MGHRA and CDR2 YSYEKL. V was pared by 4 bases and J by 4 bases, with 14 bases between. The CDR3 protein is CASSPGTAGYEQYF. CDR3 in DNA: TGCGCCAGCAGCCCAGGGACGGCGGGATACGAGCAGTACTTC.

The chain uses TRBV2 and TRBJ1-2; tentatively, D is TRBD1 (5 bases). V was trimmed by 4 bases and J by 7 bases, leaving 16 bases between them. CDR3 length: 14 residues. Germline V gene lookup returns CDR1 SNHLY and CDR2 FYNNEI. The CDR3, as DNA: TGTGCCAGCAGTGGGCAGGGAGGGCTCCCTGGCTACACCTTC. Protein product: CASSGQGGLPGYTF.

This clonotype was observed a handful of times. J is TRBJ2-1 and V is TRBV12-3 or TRBV12-4, with TRBD2 matching 8 bases. The CDR3 loop spans 16 amino acids. With 2 bases clipped from V and 0 bases from J, the junction kept 3 bases outside the gene matches. CDR3 nucleotide sequence: TGTGCCAGCAGTTTAAGTCTAGCGGGCTCCTACAATGAGCAGTTCTTC. Translated: CASSLSLAGSYNEQFF.

V usage is TRBV20-1 and J usage is TRBJ1-5, with D tentatively TRBD1 (5 bases). The germline V gene has CDR1 DFQATT and CDR2 SNEGSKA (reference sequence). This CDR3 has 14 amino acids. Trimming stripped 0 bases from V and 2 bases from J, with 8 bases between. The CDR3: CSARDGGGNQPQHF. In nucleotides, the CDR3 is TGCAGTGCTAGAGATGGAGGGGGCAATCAGCCCCAGCATTTT.

This clonotype was detected a few times. J is TRBJ2-3 and V is TRBV9, with D possibly being TRBD1 or TRBD2 (5 bases each). Trimming took 3 bases from V and 0 from J, leaving 14 bases between them. Germline assignment: CDR1 SGDLS and CDR2 YYNGEE. There are 16 residues in the CDR3. This CDR3 reads CASSEVNEGSTDTQYF. The CDR3, as DNA: TGTGCCAGCAGCGAGGTTAACGAGGGGAGCACAGATACGCAGTATTTT.